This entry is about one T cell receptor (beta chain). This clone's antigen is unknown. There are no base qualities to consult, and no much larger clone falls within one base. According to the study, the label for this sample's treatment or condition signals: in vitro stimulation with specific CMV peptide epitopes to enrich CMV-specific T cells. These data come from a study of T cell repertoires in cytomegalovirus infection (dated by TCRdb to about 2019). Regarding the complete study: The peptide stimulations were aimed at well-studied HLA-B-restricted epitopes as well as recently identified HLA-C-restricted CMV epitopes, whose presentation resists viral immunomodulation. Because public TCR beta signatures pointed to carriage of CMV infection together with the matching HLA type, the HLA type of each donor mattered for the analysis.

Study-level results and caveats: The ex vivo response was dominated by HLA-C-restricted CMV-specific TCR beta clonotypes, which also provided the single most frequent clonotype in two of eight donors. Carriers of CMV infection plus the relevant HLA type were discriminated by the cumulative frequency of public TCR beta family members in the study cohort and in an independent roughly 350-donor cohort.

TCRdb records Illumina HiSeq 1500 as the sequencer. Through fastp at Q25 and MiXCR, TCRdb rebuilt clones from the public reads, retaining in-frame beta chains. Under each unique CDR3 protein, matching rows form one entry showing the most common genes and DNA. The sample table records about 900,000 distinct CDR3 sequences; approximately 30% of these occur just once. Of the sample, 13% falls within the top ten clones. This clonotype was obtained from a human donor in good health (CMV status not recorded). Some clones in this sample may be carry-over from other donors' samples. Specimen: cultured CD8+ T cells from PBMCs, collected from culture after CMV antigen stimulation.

The base sequence is TGCAGTGCTAGAGACCGGAGGGCTTCCTACAATGAGCAGTTCTTC. This encodes CSARDRRASYNEQFF. Recombination connected TRBV20-1 to TRBJ2-1; TRBD2 is perhaps the D gene, given 6 matching bases. The CDR3 starts with the cysteine, ends with the phenylalanine, and has 15 residues. The kept DNA is CDR3 alone, 45 bases in frame from the first base. Sequences DFQATT (CDR1) and SNEGSKA (CDR2) are obtained from the germline V gene (reference sequence). Cut back by 0 bases and 1 base, the V and J ends lie 10 bases apart.